This record looks at one TCR beta chain sequence and its context. Germline CDR1 reads KGHSH; CDR2 reads LQKENI. This CDR3 is built from 15 residues. Trimming took off 5 bases at V and 2 bases at J, with 14 bases between the two ends. The sample belongs to a study of response to subunit inactivated influenza vaccine. Using its own MiXCR run on the RT-PCR reads, TCRdb lists one record per CDR3 protein. The sample contains about 540,000 distinct CDR3 sequences, around 21% of which appear only once. This sample also appeared in a second study, on T cells expressing NK-cell markers. This second study notes: In generating TCR beta cDNA, 5'RACE template switching with UMIs was used. Seven donors tested HCMV-seropositive and one tested seronegative among the eight sequenced. With an anti-gamma-delta TCR antibody, sorting in several experiments was kept to alpha-beta TCR T cells. Roughly 6 of the donors carried dominant NKG2C+ clonotypes that took up roughly 1.0-7.5% of their CD8+ T cells.

The sequence derives from a man aged 50-59 years who received an inactivated influenza vaccine. The chain is built from TRBV18 and TRBJ2-3; D is perhaps TRBD1 (7 bases). The source material was CD4+ T cells sorted from PBMCs, sampled 11 to 12 days after vaccination. The CDR3: CASSSQGGLTDTQYF. The CDR3 DNA is TGTGCCAGCTCATCTCAGGGGGGCCTCACAGATACGCAGTATTTT. Drawing the rest from reference TRBV18 and TRBJ2-3, the complete variable domain is NAGVMQNPRHLVRRRGQEARLRCSPMKGHSHVYWYRQLPEEGLKFMVYLQKENIIDESGMPKERFSAEFPKEGPSILRIQQVVRGDSAAYFCASSSQGGLTDTQYFGPGTRLTVL.